Given below is one T cell receptor (beta chain) in context. Antigen unknown. Profiling relied on immunoSEQ multiplex PCR, and the TCRdb table lists in-frame clones only, not all of them. The sample contains approximately 45,000 clones, 80% to 95% of which appear only once. This sample is drawn from a study of T cells after posttransplantation cyclophosphamide. Whole-study findings and limits: Recipient CMV seropositivity and CMV reactivation strongly tracked TRB clonality.

Cyclophosphamide on days +3 and +4 followed busulfan-fludarabine conditioning and a marrow graft. The clonotype was recovered from a male patient aged 55 to 69 who received an allogeneic stem cell transplant from a related donor and was CMV-positive. Some T cells may be graft donor cells. The sample in question was PBMCs, obtained 62 days after allogeneic stem cell transplant with posttransplant cyclophosphamide.

The CDR3 here is CASTFQEGAQGGSAEAFF. CDR3 DNA sequence: TGCGCCAGCACCTTCCAGGAGGGGGCCCAAGGGGGGAGCGCTGAAGCTTTCTTT. V is TRBV10-2 and J is TRBJ1-1; 7 bases are a match to TRBD1. Germline values: CDR1 WSHSY, CDR2 SAAADI. With 7 bases clipped from V and 6 bases from J, the junction kept 23 bases outside the gene matches. The CDR3 runs 18 residues.